The sequence of this T cell receptor (beta chain) was determined in a study of T cells after yellow fever vaccination. This clonotype showed up many times. Its antigen is not known. They built TCR cDNA with 5'RACE template switching, a step that put in a universal primer site and UMIs. TCRdb processed the 5' RACE reads anew with MiXCR; each CDR3 protein has one entry. The data show around 68,000 distinct CDR3 sequences, with under 9.5% seen just once and around 30% held by the top ten. The germline CDR1 and CDR2 sequences are SGHRS and YFSETQ. The V and J ends lost 7 bases and 1 base respectively, with 16 bases between them. The CDR3 runs 15 residues. Findings of the study overall: After the booster, approximately 96% of CD4 and about nine tenths of CD8 primary-response clones were re-detected. Clonotype sharing between CD4 and CD8 compartments was small.

The chain employs TRBV5-1 and TRBJ2-3; maybe TRBD1 (5 bases). The clonotype comes from a man younger than 35 who received the YFV17D yellow fever vaccine. Source: CD8+ T cells sorted from PBMCs, taken 10 to 11 days after the first yellow fever vaccination. DNA for the CDR3: TGCGCCAGCTTCTGGGGCCTATCAGGCACAGATACGCAGTATTTT. Protein sequence: CASFWGLSGTDTQYF.